Listed below are T cell receptor beta chains from one sample, sequenced in a study of shared clonotypes between healthy human individuals. The protocol was immunoSEQ multiplex PCR, while the TCRdb copy is restricted to in-frame clones and leaves out a portion. The sample comprises about 1,800,000 clones, 85% to 95% of which are singletons, and more than 0.9% rests with the top ten. Material: naive CD8+ T cells sorted from blood. All receptors come from a man aged 18 to 35 in good health. Both conserved end residues are part of each CDR3. The D gene is left open where the match is weak. Size values are once, few and many counts, or a class for expanded clones, and some rows have none.

CDR3aa	CDR3nt	abundance	d_gene	v_gene	j_gene
CASSADSGVTDTQYF	TGTGCCAGCAGCGCGGACAGTGGGGTCACAGATACGCAGTATTTT	NA	NA	TRBV9	TRBJ2-3
CASRGTGFNEQFF	TGCGCCAGCAGGGGGACAGGATTCAATGAGCAGTTCTTC	once	TRBD1	TRBV4-1	TRBJ2-1
CASSTGQGAGYTF	TGCGCCAGCAGCACTGGACAGGGGGCGGGATACACCTTC	NA	TRBD1	TRBV5-1	TRBJ1-2
CASSLAGVTYEQYF	TGTGCCAGCAGCTTAGCCGGGGTAACCTACGAGCAGTACTTC	NA	NA	TRBV7-9	TRBJ2-7
CASSIQGVLAYEQYF	TGTGCCAGCAGTATACAGGGTGTTCTGGCCTACGAGCAGTACTTC	NA	NA	TRBV27	TRBJ2-7
CASSANNEQFF	TGTGCCAGCAGCGCCAACAATGAGCAGTTCTTC	NA	NA	TRBV9	TRBJ2-1
CASSPPGDGGGYTF	TGTGCCAGCAGCCCGCCGGGGGACGGCGGGGGCTACACCTTC	NA	NA	TRBV5-6	TRBJ1-2
CASSLWGEDTEAFF	TGTGCCAGCAGTTTATGGGGGGAGGACACTGAAGCTTTCTTT	NA	NA	TRBV27	TRBJ1-1
CAWNPVDEKLFF	TGTGCCTGGAACCCTGTGGATGAAAAACTGTTTTTT	NA	NA	TRBV30	TRBJ1-4
CASSYLAVTYEQYF	TGTGCCAGCAGTTACTTGGCAGTTACCTACGAGCAGTACTTC	NA	NA	TRBV6-5	TRBJ2-7
CASSPGQGLLGYTF	TGTGCCAGCAGCCCCGGACAGGGCCTCTTGGGCTACACCTTC	NA	TRBD1	TRBV28	TRBJ1-2
CASSYSPADTTDTQYF	TGTGCCAGCAGTTACTCTCCAGCCGATACCACAGATACGCAGTATTTT	NA	NA	TRBV6-6	TRBJ2-3
CASSLKPNTQYF	TGTGCCAGCAGCTTAAAACCAAATACGCAGTATTTT	once	NA	TRBV11-3	TRBJ2-3
CASSLGNSGANVLTF	TGTGCCAGCAGCTTGGGAAACTCTGGGGCCAACGTCCTGACTTTC	NA	NA	TRBV5-4	TRBJ2-6
CASRPLVGYGYTF	TGTGCCAGCAGACCCTTAGTCGGCTATGGCTACACCTTC	once	NA	TRBV28	TRBJ1-2
CASSQDVEGGDGYTF	TGCGCCAGCAGCCAAGACGTAGAGGGGGGTGATGGCTACACCTTC	NA	NA	TRBV4-1	TRBJ1-2
CASSRGSDTSNQPQHF	TGTGCCAGCAGCCGGGGTAGCGATACTAGCAATCAGCCCCAGCATTTT	NA	NA	TRBV5-8	TRBJ1-5
CSVAENEKLFF	TGCAGCGTTGCTGAGAATGAAAAACTGTTTTTT	NA	NA	TRBV29-1	TRBJ1-4
CASSPGGEATEAFF	TGCGCCAGCAGCCCCGGAGGGGAAGCCACTGAAGCTTTCTTT	NA	NA	TRBV5-1	TRBJ1-1
CASSLGQGAGTEAFF	TGTGCCAGCAGCTTAGGGCAGGGGGCGGGCACTGAAGCTTTCTTT	NA	TRBD1	TRBV7-9	TRBJ1-1
CASSYDSIYNEQFF	TGTGCCAGCAGTTACGACTCCATTTACAATGAGCAGTTCTTC	NA	NA	TRBV6-5	TRBJ2-1
CASSPPQGSRETQYF	TGTGCCAGCAGCCCCCCCCAGGGGTCCAGAGAGACCCAGTACTTC	NA	NA	TRBV7-9	TRBJ2-5
CASGLDYEQYF	TGTGCCAGCGGCCTTGACTACGAGCAGTACTTC	NA	NA	TRBV6-1	TRBJ2-7
CASSFQVGQSSGNTIYF	TGTGCCAGCAGTTTCCAGGTCGGCCAAAGCTCTGGAAACACCATATATTTT	NA	NA	TRBV28	TRBJ1-3
CASSLVTGVDEQFF	TGTGCCAGCAGCTTAGTAACAGGGGTCGATGAGCAGTTCTTC	once	TRBD1	TRBV7-9	TRBJ2-1
CASGGRENTEAFF	TGTGCCAGTGGTGGACGGGAGAACACTGAAGCTTTCTTT	once	NA	TRBV19	TRBJ1-1
CASSYADGSNRETQYF	TGTGCCAGCAGTTACGCTGACGGGTCGAACAGAGAGACCCAGTACTTC	NA	NA	TRBV6-5	TRBJ2-5
CASGDRVLDTQYF	TGTGCATCTGGGGACAGGGTTCTAGATACGCAGTATTTT	NA	TRBD1	TRBV10-3	TRBJ2-3
CASSEVGLAGDGEQYF	TGTGCCAGCAGTGAAGTAGGACTAGCGGGAGATGGCGAGCAGTACTTC	NA	TRBD2	TRBV6-1	TRBJ2-7
CATKPRQGHQLETQYF	TGTGCCACCAAACCCCGACAGGGACATCAGTTAGAGACCCAGTACTTC	NA	TRBD1	TRBV19	TRBJ2-5
CASSVVEGYEQYF	TGTGCCAGCAGCGTAGTAGAAGGCTACGAGCAGTACTTC	NA	NA	TRBV9	TRBJ2-7
CASSLVGTAYEQYF	TGTGCCAGCAGCTTAGTAGGGACAGCCTACGAGCAGTACTTC	NA	TRBD1	TRBV11-2	TRBJ2-7
CASSQGALGTEAFF	TGCGCCAGCAGCCAGGGGGCCTTGGGAACTGAAGCTTTCTTT	NA	NA	TRBV4-1	TRBJ1-1
CASSSGYSGELFF	TGTGCCAGCAGCTCGGGTTACAGTGGGGAGCTGTTTTTT	NA	NA	TRBV11-2	TRBJ2-2
CASSLAGLQQFGDTQYF	TGTGCCAGCAGCTTAGCTGGCTTACAACAGTTCGGAGATACGCAGTATTTT	NA	NA	TRBV7-9	TRBJ2-3
CASSPLSTRVADTQYF	TGTGCCAGCAGCCCTTTGAGTACCAGGGTTGCAGATACGCAGTATTTT	NA	NA	TRBV28	TRBJ2-3
CASSPLWRDDLFGANVLTF	TGTGCCAGCAGCCCACTGTGGCGGGACGATCTTTTTGGGGCCAACGTCCTGACTTTC	NA	NA	TRBV7-8	TRBJ2-6
CASSTGGTGRYEQYF	TGTGCCAGCAGCACCGGGGGGACAGGGCGGTACGAGCAGTACTTC	NA	TRBD1	TRBV7-9	TRBJ2-7